This is a list of T cell receptor beta chains from one sample in a study of blood T cell repertoires in COVID-19. The repertoire was sequenced with immunoSEQ multiplex PCR; TCRdb's copy has only in-frame clones and lacks some. Among fewer than 300,000 clones listed, about nine tenths were seen once. Sequenced input: peripheral blood. The receptors stem from a man in his sixties who had recovered from COVID-19. CDR3s include the opening cysteine and the closing phenylalanine or tryptophan. Fields, in order: D gene, J gene, V gene, clone size, CDR3 protein, CDR3 DNA. A D gene is named only where the DNA matches it firmly. Clone size is shown for a subset of rows, as once, few, many or a class of expanded clone.

d_call: TRBD2; j_call: TRBJ2-1; v_call: TRBV7-6; clone_size: NA; cdr3_aa: CASSSTSGGWNEQFF; cdr3_nt: TGTGCCAGCAGCTCGACTAGCGGGGGGTGGAATGAGCAGTTCTTC
d_call: NA; j_call: TRBJ1-1; v_call: TRBV15; clone_size: once; cdr3_aa: CATTFDRGIGNEAFF; cdr3_nt: TGTGCCACCACCTTCGACCGCGGGATCGGGAATGAAGCTTTCTTT
d_call: NA; j_call: TRBJ2-5; v_call: TRBV18; clone_size: NA; cdr3_aa: CASSLKKGETQYF; cdr3_nt: TGTGCCAGCTCGCTCAAAAAGGGGGAGACCCAGTACTTC
d_call: TRBD1; j_call: TRBJ1-1; v_call: TRBV27; clone_size: NA; cdr3_aa: CASSGRGRVTEAFF; cdr3_nt: TGTGCCAGCAGCGGAAGGGGGCGAGTCACTGAAGCTTTCTTT
d_call: NA; j_call: TRBJ1-2; v_call: TRBV5-1; clone_size: NA; cdr3_aa: CASRPGTRGLQDGYTF; cdr3_nt: TGCGCCAGCAGACCCGGGACAAGGGGCCTCCAGGATGGCTACACCTTC
d_call: NA; j_call: TRBJ2-5; v_call: TRBV19; clone_size: NA; cdr3_aa: CASSQQETQYF; cdr3_nt: TGTGCCAGTAGTCAACAAGAGACCCAGTACTTC
d_call: NA; j_call: TRBJ1-2; v_call: TRBV27; clone_size: once; cdr3_aa: CASSYQGNYGYTF; cdr3_nt: TGTGCCAGCAGTTATCAGGGCAACTATGGCTACACCTTC
d_call: TRBD1; j_call: TRBJ2-1; v_call: TRBV6-5; clone_size: once; cdr3_aa: CASRRGQGDNEQFF; cdr3_nt: TGTGCCAGCAGGCGGGGACAGGGCGACAATGAGCAGTTCTTC
d_call: TRBD1; j_call: TRBJ1-2; v_call: TRBV7-3; clone_size: NA; cdr3_aa: CASSPGGQANYGYTF; cdr3_nt: TGTGCCAGCAGCCCCGGGGGACAGGCTAACTATGGCTACACCTTC
d_call: TRBD1; j_call: TRBJ1-4; v_call: TRBV6-5; clone_size: NA; cdr3_aa: CASSYDRGNEKLFF; cdr3_nt: TGTGCCAGCAGTTACGACAGGGGTAATGAAAAACTGTTTTTT
d_call: NA; j_call: TRBJ2-7; v_call: TRBV2; clone_size: once; cdr3_aa: CASSGIFFEGEQYF; cdr3_nt: TGTGCCAGCAGTGGCATCTTTTTCGAGGGAGAGCAGTACTTC
d_call: NA; j_call: TRBJ2-3; v_call: TRBV9; clone_size: NA; cdr3_aa: CASSVGDYTDTQYF; cdr3_nt: TGTGCCAGCAGCGTAGGTGACTACACAGATACGCAGTATTTT
d_call: TRBD1; j_call: TRBJ1-4; v_call: TRBV6-2/TRBV6-3; clone_size: NA; cdr3_aa: CASSFYDRDRDEKLFF; cdr3_nt: TGTGCCAGCAGTTTTTACGACCGGGACAGGGATGAAAAACTGTTTTTT
d_call: NA; j_call: TRBJ2-1; v_call: TRBV29-1; clone_size: NA; cdr3_aa: CSVEAGSTYNEQFF; cdr3_nt: TGCAGCGTTGAAGCGGGGAGCACCTACAATGAGCAGTTCTTC
d_call: TRBD1; j_call: TRBJ1-6; v_call: TRBV5-1; clone_size: NA; cdr3_aa: CASSPGQALVALHF; cdr3_nt: TGCGCCAGCAGCCCGGGACAGGCCCTGGTGGCCCTCCACTTT
d_call: NA; j_call: TRBJ1-5; v_call: TRBV10-3; clone_size: NA; cdr3_aa: CATAGDGGPQHF; cdr3_nt: TGTGCCACCGCAGGGGACGGTGGGCCCCAGCATTTT
d_call: NA; j_call: TRBJ2-3; v_call: TRBV6-2/TRBV6-3; clone_size: NA; cdr3_aa: CASSYQLAPDTQYF; cdr3_nt: TGTGCCAGCAGTTACCAGCTAGCTCCAGATACGCAGTATTTT
d_call: TRBD1; j_call: TRBJ2-7; v_call: TRBV7-9; clone_size: NA; cdr3_aa: CASSLAPGGDVYF; cdr3_nt: TGTGCCAGCAGCTTAGCGCCAGGGGGCGATGTGTACTTC
d_call: NA; j_call: TRBJ2-3; v_call: TRBV19; clone_size: NA; cdr3_aa: CASSISQGTDTQYF; cdr3_nt: TGTGCCAGTAGTATTAGCCAGGGGACAGATACGCAGTATTTT
d_call: TRBD1; j_call: TRBJ2-7; v_call: TRBV6-5; clone_size: NA; cdr3_aa: CASTRFDRGPSEQYF; cdr3_nt: TGTGCCAGCACACGATTCGACAGGGGGCCCTCCGAGCAGTACTTC
d_call: TRBD2; j_call: TRBJ2-1; v_call: TRBV7-9; clone_size: NA; cdr3_aa: CASSPPTSGGYNEQFF; cdr3_nt: TGTGCCAGCAGCCCCCCGACTAGCGGGGGGTACAATGAGCAGTTCTTC
d_call: NA; j_call: TRBJ1-2; v_call: TRBV6-4; clone_size: NA; cdr3_aa: CASSPDSHLYGYTF; cdr3_nt: TGTGCCAGCAGCCCTGACTCCCATCTTTATGGCTACACCTTC
d_call: NA; j_call: TRBJ2-5; v_call: TRBV15; clone_size: NA; cdr3_aa: CATSRDRVVETQYF; cdr3_nt: TGTGCCACCAGCAGAGATCGGGTCGTGGAGACCCAGTACTTC
d_call: NA; j_call: TRBJ2-7; v_call: TRBV5-1; clone_size: NA; cdr3_aa: CASSFTGSYEQYF; cdr3_nt: TGCGCCAGCAGCTTTACCGGCTCCTACGAGCAGTACTTC
d_call: TRBD2; j_call: TRBJ2-1; v_call: TRBV18; clone_size: NA; cdr3_aa: CASSSLGAGSYNEQFF; cdr3_nt: TGTGCCAGCTCATCCCTCGGAGCGGGGAGCTACAATGAGCAGTTCTTC
d_call: NA; j_call: TRBJ2-7; v_call: TRBV19; clone_size: once; cdr3_aa: CASSRTTGTYEQYF; cdr3_nt: TGTGCCAGTAGTAGGACGACAGGAACCTACGAGCAGTACTTC
d_call: NA; j_call: TRBJ1-2; v_call: TRBV27; clone_size: many; cdr3_aa: CASSLLAGLNYGYTF; cdr3_nt: TGTGCCAGCAGTTTATTGGCAGGATTGAACTATGGCTACACCTTC
d_call: NA; j_call: TRBJ1-5; v_call: TRBV7-7; clone_size: NA; cdr3_aa: CASSNKFPGHLHRGNGSQHF; cdr3_nt: TGTGCCAGCAGTAACAAATTCCCGGGACATCTGCACCGAGGGAATGGGTCCCAGCATTTT
d_call: NA; j_call: TRBJ2-2; v_call: TRBV19; clone_size: NA; cdr3_aa: CASSILEGGELFF; cdr3_nt: TGTGCCAGTAGTATTTTAGAGGGCGGGGAGCTGTTTTTT
d_call: TRBD1; j_call: TRBJ1-1; v_call: TRBV4-2; clone_size: NA; cdr3_aa: CASREVTGGKTAFF; cdr3_nt: TGTGCCAGCAGGGAAGTGACAGGGGGCAAAACAGCTTTCTTT
d_call: TRBD1; j_call: TRBJ2-2; v_call: TRBV19; clone_size: NA; cdr3_aa: CASKQGARNTGELFF; cdr3_nt: TGTGCCAGTAAGCAGGGGGCGAGGAACACCGGGGAGCTGTTTTTT
d_call: NA; j_call: TRBJ1-4; v_call: TRBV18; clone_size: once; cdr3_aa: CASSPYRDLPEKLFF; cdr3_nt: TGTGCCAGCTCACCATACAGGGATTTGCCTGAAAAACTGTTTTTT
d_call: NA; j_call: TRBJ2-3; v_call: TRBV21-1; clone_size: NA; cdr3_aa: CASSSTGESTDTQYF; cdr3_nt: TGTGCCAGCAGCAGTACAGGGGAGAGCACAGATACGCAGTATTTT
d_call: NA; j_call: TRBJ1-6; v_call: TRBV9; clone_size: NA; cdr3_aa: CASSVERVNNSPLHF; cdr3_nt: TGTGCCAGCAGCGTAGAGAGAGTTAATAATTCACCCCTCCACTTT
d_call: NA; j_call: TRBJ2-7; v_call: TRBV28; clone_size: NA; cdr3_aa: CASSFDTMAQYF; cdr3_nt: TGTGCCAGCAGCTTCGATACCATGGCGCAGTACTTC
d_call: NA; j_call: TRBJ1-6; v_call: TRBV2; clone_size: few; cdr3_aa: CASSDRGVGDSPLHF; cdr3_nt: TGTGCCAGCAGTGACAGGGGCGTCGGTGATTCACCCCTCCACTTT
d_call: NA; j_call: TRBJ2-7; v_call: TRBV30; clone_size: NA; cdr3_aa: CAWSLLTYEQYF; cdr3_nt: TGTGCCTGGAGTCTACTAACCTACGAGCAGTACTTC
d_call: NA; j_call: TRBJ2-1; v_call: TRBV29-1; clone_size: NA; cdr3_aa: CSPTTERSYNEQFF; cdr3_nt: TGCAGCCCAACGACAGAGCGCTCCTACAATGAGCAGTTCTTC
d_call: TRBD1; j_call: TRBJ2-1; v_call: TRBV5-4; clone_size: NA; cdr3_aa: CASSLQGASYNEQFF; cdr3_nt: TGTGCCAGCAGCCTACAGGGGGCCTCCTACAATGAGCAGTTCTTC
d_call: NA; j_call: TRBJ1-2; v_call: TRBV24-1; clone_size: NA; cdr3_aa: CATSEHRGDGYTF; cdr3_nt: TGTGCCACCAGTGAACATAGGGGTGATGGCTACACCTTC
d_call: TRBD1; j_call: TRBJ2-1; v_call: TRBV30; clone_size: NA; cdr3_aa: CAWSRRGGTYNEQFF; cdr3_nt: TGTGCCTGGTCCAGGAGAGGGGGCACCTACAATGAGCAGTTCTTC
d_call: TRBD1; j_call: TRBJ2-5; v_call: TRBV6-5; clone_size: NA; cdr3_aa: CASHGQVNQETQYF; cdr3_nt: TGTGCCAGCCACGGACAGGTTAACCAAGAGACCCAGTACTTC
d_call: NA; j_call: TRBJ2-3; v_call: TRBV15; clone_size: NA; cdr3_aa: CATQGLSTDTQYF; cdr3_nt: TGTGCCACCCAGGGGCTATCCACAGATACGCAGTATTTT
d_call: NA; j_call: TRBJ2-5; v_call: TRBV6-5; clone_size: NA; cdr3_aa: CASSYSTAPGETQYF; cdr3_nt: TGTGCCAGCAGTTACTCGACAGCCCCGGGAGAGACCCAGTACTTC
d_call: TRBD1; j_call: TRBJ1-2; v_call: TRBV18; clone_size: NA; cdr3_aa: CASSPQGALLGYTF; cdr3_nt: TGTGCCAGCTCACCGCAGGGGGCTTTGTTGGGCTACACCTTC
d_call: NA; j_call: TRBJ2-2; v_call: TRBV5-1; clone_size: NA; cdr3_aa: CASSSGNTGELFF; cdr3_nt: TGCGCCAGCAGCTCGGGGAACACCGGGGAGCTGTTTTTT
d_call: TRBD2; j_call: TRBJ2-3; v_call: TRBV13; clone_size: NA; cdr3_aa: CASRPSSGGARDTQYF; cdr3_nt: TGTGCCAGCAGACCCTCTAGCGGGGGGGCCCGAGATACGCAGTATTTT
d_call: TRBD1; j_call: TRBJ1-1; v_call: TRBV5-1; clone_size: NA; cdr3_aa: CASSLTGVSANTEAFF; cdr3_nt: TGCGCCAGCAGCCTCACAGGGGTTTCGGCGAACACTGAAGCTTTCTTT
d_call: NA; j_call: TRBJ2-5; v_call: TRBV24-1; clone_size: NA; cdr3_aa: CATSDSRPAGGETQYF; cdr3_nt: TGTGCCACCAGTGACTCCCGGCCGGCAGGGGGGGAGACCCAGTACTTC
d_call: NA; j_call: TRBJ1-6; v_call: TRBV19; clone_size: NA; cdr3_aa: CATNPGFGYSPLHF; cdr3_nt: TGTGCCACTAACCCGGGGTTTGGTTATTCACCCCTCCACTTT
d_call: TRBD1; j_call: TRBJ2-1; v_call: TRBV9; clone_size: NA; cdr3_aa: CASSPRGQYNEQFF; cdr3_nt: TGTGCCAGCAGCCCCAGGGGACAGTACAATGAGCAGTTCTTC
d_call: NA; j_call: TRBJ1-1; v_call: TRBV7-2; clone_size: NA; cdr3_aa: CASSLGTFNTEAFF; cdr3_nt: TGTGCCAGCAGCCTAGGGACATTCAACACTGAAGCTTTCTTT
d_call: NA; j_call: TRBJ1-1; v_call: TRBV7-2; clone_size: few; cdr3_aa: CASSGRRAARATGTEAFF; cdr3_nt: TGTGCCAGCAGCGGAAGACGGGCAGCCCGGGCCACGGGGACTGAAGCTTTCTTT
d_call: TRBD1; j_call: TRBJ1-2; v_call: TRBV5-5; clone_size: NA; cdr3_aa: CASSSGTGSYGYTF; cdr3_nt: TGTGCCAGCAGCTCTGGGACAGGCAGCTATGGCTACACCTTC
d_call: TRBD1; j_call: TRBJ1-6; v_call: TRBV27; clone_size: NA; cdr3_aa: CASSTLIGDSISLYNSPLHF; cdr3_nt: TGTGCCAGCAGTACCCTAATTGGGGACAGCATTTCCCTTTATAATTCACCCCTCCACTTT
d_call: TRBD1; j_call: TRBJ2-7; v_call: TRBV7-2; clone_size: NA; cdr3_aa: CASSLQGDPYEQYF; cdr3_nt: TGTGCCAGCAGCTTACAGGGGGACCCCTACGAGCAGTACTTC
d_call: NA; j_call: TRBJ2-3; v_call: TRBV30; clone_size: NA; cdr3_aa: CAWKYGATDTQYF; cdr3_nt: TGTGCCTGGAAGTATGGGGCGACAGATACGCAGTATTTT
d_call: NA; j_call: TRBJ2-5; v_call: TRBV20-1; clone_size: NA; cdr3_aa: CSASSSRGTIETQYF; cdr3_nt: TGCAGTGCTAGTAGTAGCCGAGGCACGATCGAGACCCAGTACTTC
d_call: TRBD1; j_call: TRBJ2-2; v_call: TRBV5-3; clone_size: NA; cdr3_aa: CARSSGTGGVSTGELFF; cdr3_nt: TGTGCCAGAAGCTCCGGGACAGGGGGCGTTTCAACCGGGGAGCTGTTTTTT
d_call: TRBD1; j_call: TRBJ1-2; v_call: TRBV10-3; clone_size: NA; cdr3_aa: CAISMRQGAVNYGYTF; cdr3_nt: TGTGCCATCAGCATGAGACAGGGGGCAGTCAACTATGGCTACACCTTC